One sample yielded the 5 T cell receptor beta chains listed below, sequenced in a study of blood T cell repertoires in COVID-19. Measured with immunoSEQ multiplex PCR; TCRdb has only the in-frame clones, and not every one. Of approximately 300,000 clones in the sample, roughly 90% were seen once. The specimen sequenced was PBMCs or T cells enriched from blood (not recorded which). Every receptor here comes from a woman in her 30s who had recovered from COVID-19.

This clone was counted only a few times. This chain links TRBV19 with TRBJ1-3, with 9 bases fitting TRBD1. Germline values: CDR1 LNHDA, CDR2 SQIVND (reference sequence). The CDR3 is made up of 17 amino acids. The trim removed 4 bases at V and 4 bases at J, leaving 11 bases unmatched. This chain's CDR3 is CASSKNRDRVIGNTIYF. The CDR3 DNA is TGTGCCAGTAGTAAAAACCGGGACAGGGTCATCGGAAACACCATATATTTT.

The chain joins TRBV29-1 to TRBJ1-2; no firm D call. The V gene lost 0 bases and the J gene lost 6 bases, with 11 bases spanning the gap. The CDR3 contains 13 residues. Germline CDR1 reads SQVTM; CDR2 reads ANQGSEA. The chain's CDR3 is CSVEDRGLDGYTF. The CDR3 DNA sequence: TGCAGCGTTGAAGATCGAGGGCTCGATGGCTACACCTTC.

CDR3: CASSRTSGRADEQYF. The CDR3 bases are TGTGCCAGCTCCCGGACTAGCGGGAGGGCGGACGAGCAGTACTTC. The chain carries TRBV18 and TRBJ2-7; TRBD2 matches 15 bases. J gave up 5 bases and V 6 bases, and 5 bases lay outside the gene matches. The CDR3 has 15 amino acids. Germline V gene data show CDR1 as KGHSH and CDR2 as LQKENI.

V and J are TRBV6-2 or TRBV6-3 and TRBJ1-1; D may be TRBD1 (5 bases). Germline V lookup: CDR1 MNHEY, CDR2 SVGEGT. This CDR3 comprises 15 residues. The germline V and J ends were trimmed by 0 bases and 7 bases, with 15 bases remaining between them. As DNA, the CDR3 is TGTGCCAGCAGTTACTCGATAGGGGCAGGCCGTGAAGCTTTCTTT. Protein sequence: CASSYSIGAGREAFF.

DNA of the CDR3: TGTGCCAGCAGCCGCCCACTAGAGGTGGGCAAAAACATTCAGTACTTC. It yields the protein CASSRPLEVGKNIQYF. The V and J genes are TRBV4-2 and TRBJ2-4, with a tentative D call TRBD2 (5 bases). CDR3 length equals 16 residues. Trimming removed 4 bases from V and 3 bases from J, with 16 bases in between. Germline CDR1 reads LGHNA; CDR2 reads YNFKEQ.